This T cell receptor beta chain comes out of a study of beta chain features in type 1 diabetes. The authors reverse transcribed all of the isolated RNA, so sequencing captured expressed TCRB transcripts. Clones were sequenced by immunoSEQ multiplex PCR, and TCRdb holds only the in-frame ones, with some missing. Found here are about 330,000 clones, approximately 11% of them singletons; the top ten hold approximately 0.016%. The V gene lost 0 bases and the J gene lost 10 bases, with 16 bases spanning the gap. This CDR3 has 14 residues. CDR1 and CDR2 from the germline V gene are LGHNA and YNFKEQ. The sequence was collected from a woman aged 25 to 45 in good health. This chain links TRBV4-2 with TRBJ2-7; D not certain. The sample was naive CD4+ T cells from blood. As DNA, the CDR3 is TGTGCCAGCAGCCAAGATATAGACATAACTCTCCAGTACTTC. Amino acids: CASSQDIDITLQYF.